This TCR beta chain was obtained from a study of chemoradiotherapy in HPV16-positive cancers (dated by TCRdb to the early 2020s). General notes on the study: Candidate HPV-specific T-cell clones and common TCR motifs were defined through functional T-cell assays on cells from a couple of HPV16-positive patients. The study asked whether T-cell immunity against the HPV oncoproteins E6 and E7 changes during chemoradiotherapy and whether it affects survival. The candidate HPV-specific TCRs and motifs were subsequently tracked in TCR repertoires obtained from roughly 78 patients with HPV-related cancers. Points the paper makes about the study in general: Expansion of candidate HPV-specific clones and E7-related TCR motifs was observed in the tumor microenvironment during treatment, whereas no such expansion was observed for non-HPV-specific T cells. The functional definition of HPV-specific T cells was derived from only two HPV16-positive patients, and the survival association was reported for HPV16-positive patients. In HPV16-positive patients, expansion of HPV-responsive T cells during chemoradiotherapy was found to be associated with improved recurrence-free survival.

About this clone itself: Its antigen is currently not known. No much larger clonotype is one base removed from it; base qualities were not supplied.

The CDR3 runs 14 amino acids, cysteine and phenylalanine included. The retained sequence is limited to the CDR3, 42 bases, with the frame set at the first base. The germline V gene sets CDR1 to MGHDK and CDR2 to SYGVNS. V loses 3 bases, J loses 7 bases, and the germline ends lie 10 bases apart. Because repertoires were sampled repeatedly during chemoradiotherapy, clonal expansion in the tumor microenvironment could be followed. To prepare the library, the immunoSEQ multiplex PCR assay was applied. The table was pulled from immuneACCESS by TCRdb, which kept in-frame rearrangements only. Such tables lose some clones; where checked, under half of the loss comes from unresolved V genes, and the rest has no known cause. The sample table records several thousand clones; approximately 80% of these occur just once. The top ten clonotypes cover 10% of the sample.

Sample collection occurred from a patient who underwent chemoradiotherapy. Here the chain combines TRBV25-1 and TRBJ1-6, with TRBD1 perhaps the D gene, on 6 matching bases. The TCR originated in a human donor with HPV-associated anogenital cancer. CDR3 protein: CASSDRQGNSPLHF. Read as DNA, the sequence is TGTGCCAGCAGTGACAGGCAGGGGAATTCACCCCTCCACTTT.